This TCR beta chain was documented in a study of shared clonotypes between healthy human individuals. The quantity of DNA used in unsorted PBMC replicate PCRs was approximately 300 ng, corresponding to about 30,000 T cell genomes. Repertoires were generated with immunoSEQ multiplex PCR, while TCRdb's copy carries only in-frame clones and drops some. The sample records about 480,000 clones, about 75% being singletons. CDR1 and CDR2 (germline): SQVTM, ANQGSEA. V shed 6 bases and J shed 0 bases, with 12 bases lying between them. The CDR3 extends over 14 amino acids. This clone occurred a few times. The receptor was derived from a woman aged 40 to 50 in good health. Some clones in this sample may be carry-over from other donors' samples. Sequencing was done on a sample of PBMCs. J is TRBJ2-1 and V is TRBV29-1; D is tentatively TRBD1 or TRBD2 (5 bases each). CDR3 in DNA: TGCAGCGTCCCCACGGGGCGCTCCTACAATGAGCAGTTCTTC. Amino acids: CSVPTGRSYNEQFF.